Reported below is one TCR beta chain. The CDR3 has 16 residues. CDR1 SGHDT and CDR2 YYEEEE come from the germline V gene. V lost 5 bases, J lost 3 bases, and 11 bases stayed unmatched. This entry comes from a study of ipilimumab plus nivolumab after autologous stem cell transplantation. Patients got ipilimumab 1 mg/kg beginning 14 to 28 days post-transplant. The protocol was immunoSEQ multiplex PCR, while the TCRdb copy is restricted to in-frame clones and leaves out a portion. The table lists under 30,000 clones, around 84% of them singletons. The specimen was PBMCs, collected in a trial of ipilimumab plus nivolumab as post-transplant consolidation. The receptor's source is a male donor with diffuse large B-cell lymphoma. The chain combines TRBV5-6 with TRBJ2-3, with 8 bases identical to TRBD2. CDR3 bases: TGTGCCAGCAGTTTTACCAGCGGGGGATTTACAGATACGCAGTATTTT. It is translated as CASSFTSGGFTDTQYF.